This paragraph covers one T cell receptor (beta chain) sequence. Its antigen is still unknown. These data belong to a study of OX40 agonist ivuxolimab in advanced cancers. Study at large: Males comprised 82.7% of the group, whose mean age was roughly 60 years (range 23 to 79).

The table came from immunoSEQ multiplex PCR; TCRdb's copy has only in-frame clones and leaves some out. The table lists 36,000 or so clones, approximately 90% of them singletons. Overall study findings and caveats: Fewer expanded clones were found on average in CD4+ than in CD8+ T cells.

After removal of 6 bases from V and 5 bases from J, the junction contained 8 bases not matched to a gene. Germline CDR1 reads MNHEY; CDR2 reads SVGAGI. The CDR3 spans 15 residues. This clonotype was obtained from an adult with an advanced solid tumor such as melanoma, head and neck, liver or kidney cancer. The rearrangement joins TRBV6-5 to TRBJ2-5; 11 bases are shared with TRBD2. The sample was CD4+ or CD8+ T cells sorted from blood, taken in a trial of the OX40 agonist ivuxolimab. This chain's CDR3 is CASRFSGGAKETQYF. The CDR3 nucleotides read TGTGCCAGCAGATTTAGCGGGGGGGCCAAGGAGACCCAGTACTTC.